This T cell receptor beta chain emerged from a study of T cells in Graves' hyperthyroidism and ophthalmopathy. Study-wide results and caveats: Also found in blood were most expanded thyroid clonotypes above 0.001. In validation, the model predicted ophthalmopathy. These predictions came a median roughly 6.5 months before onset.

This CDR3 has 15 residues. Trimming removed 4 bases from V and 11 bases from J; junction bases left unmatched: 14. Hyperthyroidism of Graves' type that showed no ophthalmopathy progression within 18 months was stable. Patients were excluded for uncontrolled infection, other autoimmune disease, pregnancy or lactation. This clonotype was recorded a few times. The antigen is undetermined. What was amplified from RNA transcripts were TCR beta CDR3 regions. When the TCR CDR3 underwent first-round RT-PCR, the HTBI primer set was used. One entry per CDR3 protein results from TCRdb running MiXCR on the multiplex PCR reads. The sample has approximately 590,000 distinct CDR3 sequences; around 46% are singletons.

Sequences were obtained from peripheral blood or thyroid tissue (not recorded which). The rearrangement links TRBV12-3 or TRBV12-4 to TRBJ1-5; the match to TRBD1 covers 7 bases. The sequence came from a woman aged 18-29 years with Graves' hyperthyroidism. This CDR3 reads CASSYPAGGTRSQHF. DNA of the CDR3: TGTGCCAGCAGTTATCCGGCAGGGGGAACCAGGTCCCAGCATTTT.